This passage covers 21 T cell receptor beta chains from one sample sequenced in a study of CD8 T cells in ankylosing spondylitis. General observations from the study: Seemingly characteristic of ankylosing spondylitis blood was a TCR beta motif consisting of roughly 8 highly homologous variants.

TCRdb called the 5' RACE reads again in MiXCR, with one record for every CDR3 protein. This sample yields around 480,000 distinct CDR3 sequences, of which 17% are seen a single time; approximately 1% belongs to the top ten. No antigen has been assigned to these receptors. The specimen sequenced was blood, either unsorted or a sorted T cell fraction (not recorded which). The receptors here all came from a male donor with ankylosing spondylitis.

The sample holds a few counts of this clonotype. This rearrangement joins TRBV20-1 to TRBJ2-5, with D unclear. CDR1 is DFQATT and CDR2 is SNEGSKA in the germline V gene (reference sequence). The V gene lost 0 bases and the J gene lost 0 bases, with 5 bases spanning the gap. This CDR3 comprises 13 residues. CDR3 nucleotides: TGCAGTGCTAGAGAGGTGAACCAAGAGACCCAGTACTTC. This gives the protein CSAREVNQETQYF.

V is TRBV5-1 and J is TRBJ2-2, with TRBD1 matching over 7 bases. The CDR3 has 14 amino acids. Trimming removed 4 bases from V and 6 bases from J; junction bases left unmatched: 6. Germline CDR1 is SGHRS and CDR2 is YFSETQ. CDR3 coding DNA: TGCGCCAGCAGCGACTCGCAGGGGGCCGGGGAGCTGTTTTTT. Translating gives CASSDSQGAGELFF.

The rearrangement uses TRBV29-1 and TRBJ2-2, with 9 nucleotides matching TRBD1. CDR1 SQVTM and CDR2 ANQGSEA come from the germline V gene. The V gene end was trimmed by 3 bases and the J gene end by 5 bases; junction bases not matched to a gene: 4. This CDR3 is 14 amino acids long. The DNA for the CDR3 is TGCAGCGTTGACCAGGACAGGGGAACCGGGGAGCTGTTTTTT. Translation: CSVDQDRGTGELFF.

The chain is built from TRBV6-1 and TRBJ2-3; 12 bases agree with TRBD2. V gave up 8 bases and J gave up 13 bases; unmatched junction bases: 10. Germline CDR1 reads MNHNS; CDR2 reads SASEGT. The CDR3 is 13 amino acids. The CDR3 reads CASAGLAGLREYF. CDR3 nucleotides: TGTGCCAGCGCAGGACTAGCGGGGCTTCGGGAGTATTTT.

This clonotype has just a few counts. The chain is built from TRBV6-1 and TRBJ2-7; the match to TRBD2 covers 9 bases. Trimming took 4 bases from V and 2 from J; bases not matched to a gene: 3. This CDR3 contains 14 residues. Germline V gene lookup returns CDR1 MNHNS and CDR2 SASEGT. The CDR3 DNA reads TGTGCCAGCAGTGCGCCTAGCGGGACCTACGAGCAGTACTTC. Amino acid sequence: CASSAPSGTYEQYF.

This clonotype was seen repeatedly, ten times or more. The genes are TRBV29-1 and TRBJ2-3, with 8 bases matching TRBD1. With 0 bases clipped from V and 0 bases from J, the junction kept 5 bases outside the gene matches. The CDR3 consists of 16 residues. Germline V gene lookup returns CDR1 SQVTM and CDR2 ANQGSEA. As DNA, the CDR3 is TGCAGCGTTGAAGAAAGGACAGGGTCAAGCACAGATACGCAGTATTTT. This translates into CSVEERTGSSTDTQYF.

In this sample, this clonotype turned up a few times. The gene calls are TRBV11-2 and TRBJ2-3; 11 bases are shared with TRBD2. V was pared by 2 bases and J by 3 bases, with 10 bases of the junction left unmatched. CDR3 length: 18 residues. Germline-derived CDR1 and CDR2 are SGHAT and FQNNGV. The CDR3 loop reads CASSLTITSGSRTDTQYF. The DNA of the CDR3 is TGTGCCAGCAGCTTAACTATAACTAGCGGGAGCAGGACAGATACGCAGTATTTT.

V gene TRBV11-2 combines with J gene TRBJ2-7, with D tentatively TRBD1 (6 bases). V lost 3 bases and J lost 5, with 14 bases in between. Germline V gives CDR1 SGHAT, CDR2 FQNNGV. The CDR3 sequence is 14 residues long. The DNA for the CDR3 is TGTGCCAGCAGCTTTAACTGGGGGCAGGACGAGCAGTACTTC. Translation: CASSFNWGQDEQYF.

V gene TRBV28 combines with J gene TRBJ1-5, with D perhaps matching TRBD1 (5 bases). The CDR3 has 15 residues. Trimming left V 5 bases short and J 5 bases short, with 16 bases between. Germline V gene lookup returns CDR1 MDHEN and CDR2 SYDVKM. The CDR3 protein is CASSRDPEIDQPQHF. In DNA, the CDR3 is TGTGCCAGCAGTAGGGACCCAGAAATCGATCAGCCCCAGCATTTT.

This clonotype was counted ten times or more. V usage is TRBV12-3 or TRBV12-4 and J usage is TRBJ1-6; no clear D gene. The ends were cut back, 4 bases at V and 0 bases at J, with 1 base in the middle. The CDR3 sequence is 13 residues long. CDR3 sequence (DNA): TGTGCCAGCAGTTCCTCCTATAATTCACCCCTCCACTTT. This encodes CASSSSYNSPLHF.

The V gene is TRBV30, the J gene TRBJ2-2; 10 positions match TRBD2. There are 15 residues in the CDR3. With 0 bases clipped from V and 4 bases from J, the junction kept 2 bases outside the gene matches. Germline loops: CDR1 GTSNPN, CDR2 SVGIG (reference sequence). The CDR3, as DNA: TGTGCCTGGAGTGTGGGACTAGCGAGCACCGGGGAGCTGTTTTTT. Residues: CAWSVGLASTGELFF. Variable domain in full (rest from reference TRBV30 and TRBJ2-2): SQTIHQWPATLVQPVGSPLSLECTVEGTSNPNLYWYRQAAGRGLQLLFYSVGIGQISSEVPQNLSASRPQDRQFILSSKKLLLSDSGFYLCAWSVGLASTGELFFGEGSRLTVL.

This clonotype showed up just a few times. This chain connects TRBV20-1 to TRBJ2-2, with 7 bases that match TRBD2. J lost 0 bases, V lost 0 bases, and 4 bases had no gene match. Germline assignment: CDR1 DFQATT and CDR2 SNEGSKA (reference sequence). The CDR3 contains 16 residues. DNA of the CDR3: TGCAGTGCTAGAGATTTGCGGGGGACGAACACCGGGGAGCTGTTTTTT. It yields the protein CSARDLRGTNTGELFF.

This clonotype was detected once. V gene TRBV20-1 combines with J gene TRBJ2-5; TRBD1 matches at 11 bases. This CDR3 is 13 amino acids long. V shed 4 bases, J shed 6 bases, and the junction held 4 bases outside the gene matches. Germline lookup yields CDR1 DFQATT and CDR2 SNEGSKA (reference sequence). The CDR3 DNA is TGCAGTGCTACGGACAGGGGGCTGAAGACCCAGTACTTC. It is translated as CSATDRGLKTQYF.

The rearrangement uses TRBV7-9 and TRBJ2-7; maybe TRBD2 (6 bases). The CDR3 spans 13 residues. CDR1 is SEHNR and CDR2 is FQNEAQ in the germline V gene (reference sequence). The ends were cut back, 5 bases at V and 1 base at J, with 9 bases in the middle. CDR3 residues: CASSHGTSYEQYF. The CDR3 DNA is TGTGCCAGCAGCCATGGGACTTCCTACGAGCAGTACTTC.

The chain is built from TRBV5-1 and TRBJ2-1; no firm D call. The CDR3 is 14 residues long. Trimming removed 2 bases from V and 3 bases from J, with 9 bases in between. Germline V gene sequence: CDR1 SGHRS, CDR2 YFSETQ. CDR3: CASSLGMNYNEQFF. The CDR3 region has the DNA TGCGCCAGCAGCTTAGGAATGAACTACAATGAGCAGTTCTTC.

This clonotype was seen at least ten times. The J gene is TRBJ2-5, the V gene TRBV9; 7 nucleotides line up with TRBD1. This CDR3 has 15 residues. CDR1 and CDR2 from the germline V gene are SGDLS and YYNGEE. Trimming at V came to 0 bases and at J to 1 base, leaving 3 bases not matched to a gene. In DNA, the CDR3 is TGTGCCAGCAGCGTAGTGGGACAGATCCAAGAGACCCAGTACTTC. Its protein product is CASSVVGQIQETQYF.

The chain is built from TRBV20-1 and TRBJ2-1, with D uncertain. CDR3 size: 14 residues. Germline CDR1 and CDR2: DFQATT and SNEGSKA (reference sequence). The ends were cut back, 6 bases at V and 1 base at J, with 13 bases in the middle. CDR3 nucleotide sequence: TGCAGTGCCAGTTACCGGTCTTCCTACAATGAGCAGTTCTTC. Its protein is CSASYRSSYNEQFF.

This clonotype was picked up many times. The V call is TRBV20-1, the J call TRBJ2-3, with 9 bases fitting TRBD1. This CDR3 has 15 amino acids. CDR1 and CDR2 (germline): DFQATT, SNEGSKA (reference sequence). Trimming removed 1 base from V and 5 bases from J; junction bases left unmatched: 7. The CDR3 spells CSARGWGQGKDTQYF. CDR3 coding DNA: TGCAGTGCTAGAGGTTGGGGACAGGGAAAAGATACGCAGTATTTT.

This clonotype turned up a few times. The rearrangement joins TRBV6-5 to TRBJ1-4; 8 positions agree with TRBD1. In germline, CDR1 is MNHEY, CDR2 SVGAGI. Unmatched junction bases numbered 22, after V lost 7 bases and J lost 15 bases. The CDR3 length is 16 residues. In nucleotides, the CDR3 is TGTGCCAGCACTTCCAGACCCACAGGGGGGTCCGTAAGGGTGTTTTTT. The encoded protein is CASTSRPTGGSVRVFF.

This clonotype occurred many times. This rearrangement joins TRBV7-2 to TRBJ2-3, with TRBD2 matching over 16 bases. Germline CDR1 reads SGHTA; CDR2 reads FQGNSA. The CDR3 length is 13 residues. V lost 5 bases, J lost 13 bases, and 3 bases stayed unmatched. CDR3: CASSPGTSGREYF. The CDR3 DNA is TGTGCCAGCAGCCCCGGGACTAGCGGGAGGGAGTATTTT.

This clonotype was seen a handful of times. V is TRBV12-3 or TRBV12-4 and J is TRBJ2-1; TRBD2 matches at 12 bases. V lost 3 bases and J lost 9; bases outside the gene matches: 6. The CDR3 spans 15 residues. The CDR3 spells CASSFTSGGPPEQFF. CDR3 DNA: TGTGCCAGCAGTTTCACTAGCGGGGGGCCCCCTGAGCAGTTCTTC.